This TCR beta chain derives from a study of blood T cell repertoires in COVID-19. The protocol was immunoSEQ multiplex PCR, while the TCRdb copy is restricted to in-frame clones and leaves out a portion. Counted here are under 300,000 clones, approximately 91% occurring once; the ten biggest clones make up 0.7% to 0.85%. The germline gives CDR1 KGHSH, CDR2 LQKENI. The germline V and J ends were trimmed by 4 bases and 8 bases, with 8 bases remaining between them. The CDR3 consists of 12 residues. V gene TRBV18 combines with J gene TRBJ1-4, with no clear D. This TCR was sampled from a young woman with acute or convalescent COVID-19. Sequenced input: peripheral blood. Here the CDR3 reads CASSRPSEKLFF. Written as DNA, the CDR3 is TGTGCCAGCTCACGACCCTCGGAAAAACTGTTTTTT.